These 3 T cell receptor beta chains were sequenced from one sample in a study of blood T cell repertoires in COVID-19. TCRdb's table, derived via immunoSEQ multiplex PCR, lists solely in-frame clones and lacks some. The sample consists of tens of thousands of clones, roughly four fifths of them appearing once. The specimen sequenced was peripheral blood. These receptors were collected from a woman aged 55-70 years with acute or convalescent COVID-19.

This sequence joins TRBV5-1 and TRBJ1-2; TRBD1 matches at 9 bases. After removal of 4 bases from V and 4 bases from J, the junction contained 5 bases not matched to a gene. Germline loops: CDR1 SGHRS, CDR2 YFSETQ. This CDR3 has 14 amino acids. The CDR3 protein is CASSLGQGFYGYTF. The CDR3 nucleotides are TGCGCCAGCAGCCTAGGACAGGGGTTCTATGGCTACACCTTC.

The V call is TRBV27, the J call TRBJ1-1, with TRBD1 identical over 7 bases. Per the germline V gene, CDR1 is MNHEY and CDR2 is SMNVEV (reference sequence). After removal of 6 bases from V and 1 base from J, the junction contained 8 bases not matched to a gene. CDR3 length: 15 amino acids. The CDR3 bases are TGTGCCAGCAGAAGAACGCGGACAGGGAACACTGAAGCTTTCTTT. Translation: CASRRTRTGNTEAFF.

The CDR3 sequence is CASSAKREVSYNEQFF. CDR3 sequence (DNA): TGTGCCAGCAGCGCAAAGCGGGAGGTCTCCTACAATGAGCAGTTCTTC. The chain uses TRBV21-1 and TRBJ2-1; no check of the table's D call, TRBD2, against the DNA was made. TRBV21-1 is termed a pseudogene. This CDR3 has 16 residues.